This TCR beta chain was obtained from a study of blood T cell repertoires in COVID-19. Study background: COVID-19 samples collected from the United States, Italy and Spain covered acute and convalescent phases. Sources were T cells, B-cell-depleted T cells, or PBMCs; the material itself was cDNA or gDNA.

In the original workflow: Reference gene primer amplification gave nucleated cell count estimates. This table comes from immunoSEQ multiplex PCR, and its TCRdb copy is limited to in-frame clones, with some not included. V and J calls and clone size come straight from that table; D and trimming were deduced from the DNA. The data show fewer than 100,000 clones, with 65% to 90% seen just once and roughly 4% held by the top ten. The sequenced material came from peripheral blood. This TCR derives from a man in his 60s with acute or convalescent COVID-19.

In DNA, the CDR3 is TGCGCCAGCAGCTTGGTAGCCGGGATGGGAGACAATGAGCAGTTCTTC. Translating it yields CASSLVAGMGDNEQFF. The V gene is TRBV5-1, the J gene TRBJ2-1, with a possible D match to TRBD2 (5 bases). The length of the CDR3 is 16 residues. The V gene's germline CDR1 is SGHRS and CDR2 YFSETQ. The germline V and J ends were trimmed by 0 bases and 5 bases, with 15 bases remaining between them.